The 16 T cell receptor beta chains in this list originate from one sample, sequenced in a study of siplizumab effects on memory and regulatory T cells. Measured with immunoSEQ multiplex PCR; TCRdb has only the in-frame clones, and not every one. Seen here are fewer than 25,000 clones, around 40% observed once, and the top ten hold 6% to 7%. Their antigen targets remain unknown. Mixed lymphocyte reaction cells underwent roughly six days of coculture at 37°C. Sequenced input: CFSE-low (dividing) CD4+ T cells sorted from an allogeneic mixed lymphocyte reaction. These receptors originate from a human donor in good health; the cells came from an allogeneic mixed lymphocyte reaction. Some clones in this sample may be carry-over from other donors' samples.

The chain combines TRBV6-5 with TRBJ2-7; possibly TRBD1 for D (6 bases). The CDR3 runs 14 residues. Trimming took off 6 bases at V and 1 base at J, with 13 bases between the two ends. Germline CDR1 is MNHEY and CDR2 is SVGAGI. This CDR3 reads CASRKQGKSYEQYF. The CDR3 DNA reads TGTGCCAGCAGAAAACAGGGTAAATCCTACGAGCAGTACTTC.

This clone is deemed medium-sized. The chain is built from TRBV9 and TRBJ1-1, with TRBD1 as a possible D gene (6 bases). This CDR3 contains 16 residues. The V and J ends lost 4 bases and 4 bases respectively, with 20 bases between them. Germline V CDR1 and CDR2: SGDLS, YYNGEE. CDR3 DNA sequence: TGTGCCAGCAGCTTCTTCGCAACAGGGTCTGGCACTGAAGCTTTCTTT. It translates to CASSFFATGSGTEAFF.

J is TRBJ1-6 and V is TRBV27, with 7 bases identical to TRBD1. The trim removed 6 bases at V and 6 bases at J, leaving 5 bases unmatched. The CDR3 runs 14 residues. Germline lookup yields CDR1 MNHEY and CDR2 SMNVEV (reference sequence). This CDR3 is CASRRGTVNSPLHF. The CDR3 DNA is TGTGCCAGCAGAAGGGGGACAGTTAATTCACCCCTCCACTTT.

The table lists this clone with many counts. The chain uses TRBV9 and TRBJ2-2; no definite D call. V was shortened by 7 bases and J by 4 bases, with 14 bases between the two germline ends. The CDR3 has 14 amino acids. CDR1 is SGDLS, CDR2 YYNGEE, per germline. CDR3 sequence (DNA): TGTGCCAGCGGAAACCTAATGGTCACCGGGGAGCTGTTTTTT. Encoded protein: CASGNLMVTGELFF.

This clone was observed a few times. The chain joins TRBV10-3 to TRBJ2-7; TRBD2 matches at 12 bases. Germline V lookup: CDR1 ENHRY, CDR2 SYGVKD. Germline trimming cut 0 bases from V and 6 bases from J; bases unmatched to any gene: 6. CDR3 length equals 16 residues. CDR3 in DNA: TGTGCCATCAGTGAGTCGAAACTAGCGGGAGGTTTCGAGCAGTACTTC. Amino acid sequence: CAISESKLAGGFEQYF.

The V gene is TRBV5-6, the J gene TRBJ1-2; possibly TRBD1 for D (5 bases). Per the germline V gene, CDR1 is SGHDT and CDR2 is YYEEEE. Between the trimmed V and J ends, which lost 10 bases and 4 bases, there was a span of 14 bases. The CDR3 has 12 residues. CDR3 nucleotide sequence: TGTGCCCCCGGGGGGGGTCCCTATGGCTACACCTTC. It codes for CAPGGGPYGYTF.

The CDR3 is CASSPEGPTLGQPQHF. The CDR3 DNA reads TGTGCCAGCTCACCGGAGGGACCGACTCTGGGCCAGCCCCAGCATTTT. The chain links TRBV18 to TRBJ1-5, with D possibly matching TRBD1 (5 bases). Germline assignment: CDR1 KGHSH and CDR2 LQKENI. The CDR3 has 16 residues. V was cut by 3 bases and J by 7 bases, with 19 bases left in between.

In this sample, this clone turned up once. The chain is built from TRBV7-9 and TRBJ2-7, with 11 bases lining up with TRBD2. The CDR3 totals 15 residues. Germline CDR1 reads SEHNR; CDR2 reads FQNEAQ (reference sequence). Trimming took 2 bases from V and 7 from J; bases not matched to a gene: 7. Here the CDR3 DNA reads TGTGCCAGCAGCTTAATCGTAGCGGGGGGGATAGAGCAGTACTTC. It specifies CASSLIVAGGIEQYF.

This rearrangement joins TRBV27 to TRBJ1-1, with D possibly matching TRBD1 (6 bases). Trimming took off 6 bases at V and 10 bases at J, with 15 bases between the two ends. This CDR3 spans 12 amino acids. Per germline, CDR1 MNHEY and CDR2 SMNVEV (reference sequence). CDR3 region: CASRSDRIGAFF. CDR3 coding DNA: TGTGCCAGCAGGTCAGACAGGATCGGAGCTTTCTTT.

This chain uses TRBV11-2 with TRBJ2-1; TRBD2 matches 8 bases. The CDR3 consists of 15 residues. Germline values: CDR1 SGHAT, CDR2 FQNNGV. The junction had 9 bases not matched to a gene; V was cut back by 7 bases and J by 4 bases. The CDR3 loop reads CASTVSGTMYNEQFF. CDR3 DNA sequence: TGTGCCAGCACCGTTAGCGGGACTATGTACAATGAGCAGTTCTTC.

This clone was found many times. V and J are TRBV5-6 and TRBJ1-2; 7 positions match TRBD1. The trim removed 3 bases at V and 4 bases at J, leaving 12 bases unmatched. CDR3 length: 16 residues. CDR1 SGHDT and CDR2 YYEEEE come from the germline V gene. CDR3 in amino acids: CASSSPHRGLPYGYTF. The CDR3 region has the DNA TGTGCCAGCAGCTCACCACACAGGGGATTGCCCTATGGCTACACCTTC.

The gene calls are TRBV30 and TRBJ2-1, with 7 bases lining up with TRBD2. This CDR3 comprises 14 residues. The trim removed 2 bases at V and 3 bases at J, leaving 4 bases unmatched. Per germline, CDR1 GTSNPN and CDR2 SVGIG (reference sequence). The CDR3 is CAWSLTSYYNEQFF. CDR3 DNA: TGTGCCTGGAGTTTGACTAGCTACTACAATGAGCAGTTCTTC.

The chain links TRBV6-6 to TRBJ1-2; D unclear. The CDR3 is 15 residues long. Trimming removed 0 bases at V and 4 bases at J, with 12 bases between. The V gene's germline CDR1 is MNHNY and CDR2 SVGAGI (reference sequence). This CDR3 reads CASSYSRAMGYGYTF. The CDR3 DNA is TGTGCCAGCAGTTACTCCCGGGCTATGGGCTATGGCTACACCTTC.

This clone has more than one count but fewer than ten. This chain uses TRBV7-9 with TRBJ2-1, with 9 positions matching TRBD1. Germline V gene lookup returns CDR1 SEHNR and CDR2 FQNEAQ (reference sequence). The CDR3 consists of 16 residues. Trimming removed 5 bases from V and 6 bases from J; junction bases left unmatched: 11. CDR3 nucleotides: TGTGCCAGCAGCCAACGACAGGGGGTGTTCATCAATGAGCAGTTCTTC. Protein product: CASSQRQGVFINEQFF.

This clone was counted many times. The V call is TRBV6-6, the J call TRBJ2-5; D is unresolved. The germline V gene has CDR1 MNHNY and CDR2 SVGAGI (reference sequence). This CDR3 is built from 11 residues. V dropped 7 bases and J dropped 5 bases, with 8 bases sitting between them. Written as DNA, the CDR3 is TGTGCCAGCAAAGATTGGGAGACCCAGTACTTC. Its protein is CASKDWETQYF.

The chain joins TRBV2 to TRBJ2-7, with 10 bases matching TRBD2. The CDR3 has 15 amino acids. With V trimmed by 5 bases and J by 2 bases, 6 bases remained unmatched. Germline loops: CDR1 SNHLY, CDR2 FYNNEI. This CDR3 reads CASSPRTSGTYEQYF. In DNA form, the CDR3 reads TGTGCCAGCAGTCCTCGGACTAGCGGAACCTACGAGCAGTACTTC.